The rows below give T cell receptor beta chains drawn from one sample of a study of cytomegalovirus exposure and HLA in healthy donors. TCRdb's table, derived via immunoSEQ multiplex PCR, lists solely in-frame clones and lacks some. Of 130,000 or so clones in the sample, roughly four fifths were seen once. The sample taken for sequencing was PBMCs. These receptors all come from a man aged 18 to 29 in good health and CMV-seropositive. The conserved cysteine and the conserved F or W are not part of the CDR3 here. The order of the fields is V gene, J gene, CDR3 protein.

TRBV4-1,TRBJ2-7,ASSQVDRGILEQY
TRBV10-1,TRBJ2-3,ASSETGGRTDTQY
TRBV7-2,TRBJ1-2,ASSPGQGLNYGYT
TRBV4-2,TRBJ2-7,ASSPPGSYEQY
TRBV28,TRBJ2-7,ASSTRGASSYEQY
TRBV7-6,.,ASSSTGLEQY
TRBV5-1,TRBJ2-1,ASSSSMGPKNEQF
TRBV7-9,TRBJ2-5,ASSLVAHTRGQETQY
TRBV29-1,TRBJ1-3,SVYQGTGNTIY
TRBV27,TRBJ2-7,ASRRGTFYEQY
TRBV5-5,TRBJ2-2,ASSRDTAFTGELF
TRBV28,TRBJ2-5,ASGENQETQY
TRBV2,TRBJ2-7,ASSEGFGASGSYEQY
TRBV4-2,TRBJ2-1,ASSQVSYQLSYNEQF
TRBV5-4,TRBJ2-3,ASSLGLAGVSDTQY
TRBV29-1,TRBJ2-2,SVGRGMNTGELF
TRBV6-1,TRBJ2-7,ASSEAHGQGLSYEQY
TRBV5-1,TRBJ1-2,ASSLGGQGIYGYT
TRBV6-6,TRBJ1-4,ASSYDFTSEKLF
TRBV9,TRBJ2-3,ASSARSGTSGADTQY